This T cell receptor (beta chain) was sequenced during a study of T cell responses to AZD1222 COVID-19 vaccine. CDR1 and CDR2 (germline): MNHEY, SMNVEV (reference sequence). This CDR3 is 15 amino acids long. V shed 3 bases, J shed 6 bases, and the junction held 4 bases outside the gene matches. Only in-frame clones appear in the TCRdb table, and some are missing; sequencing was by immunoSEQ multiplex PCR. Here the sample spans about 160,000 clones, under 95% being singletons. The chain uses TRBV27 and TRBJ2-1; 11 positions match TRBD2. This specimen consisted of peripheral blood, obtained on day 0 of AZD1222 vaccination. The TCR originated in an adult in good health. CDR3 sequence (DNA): TGTGCCAGCAGTTTTGGGACTAGCGGACTCAATGAGCAGTTCTTC. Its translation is CASSFGTSGLNEQFF.